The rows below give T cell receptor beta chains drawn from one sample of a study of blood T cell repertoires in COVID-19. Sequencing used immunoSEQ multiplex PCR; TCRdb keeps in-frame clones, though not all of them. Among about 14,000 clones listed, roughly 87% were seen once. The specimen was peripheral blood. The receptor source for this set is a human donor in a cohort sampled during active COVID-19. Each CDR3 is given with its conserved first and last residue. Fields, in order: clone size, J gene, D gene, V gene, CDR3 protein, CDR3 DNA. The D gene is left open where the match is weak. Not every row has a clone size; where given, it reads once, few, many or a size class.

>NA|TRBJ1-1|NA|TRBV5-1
CASSPVGFGETEAFF
TGCGCCAGCAGCCCGGTGGGGTTCGGGGAAACTGAAGCTTTCTTT
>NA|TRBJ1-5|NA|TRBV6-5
CASSSPGRPQHF
TGTGCCAGCTCAAGTCCGGGTCGGCCCCAGCATTTT
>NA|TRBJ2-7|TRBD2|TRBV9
CASSVGASGDYEQYF
TGTGCCAGCAGCGTAGGGGCTAGCGGAGATTACGAGCAGTACTTC
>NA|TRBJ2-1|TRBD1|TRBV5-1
CASRRDRVNEQFF
TGCGCCAGCAGGAGGGACAGGGTTAATGAGCAGTTCTTC
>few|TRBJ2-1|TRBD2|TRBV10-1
CASSRLAGVNEQFF
TGCGCCAGCAGCAGACTAGCGGGAGTTAATGAGCAGTTCTTC
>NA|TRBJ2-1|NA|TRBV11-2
CASSLVREQFF
TGTGCCAGCAGCTTAGTACGGGAGCAGTTCTTC
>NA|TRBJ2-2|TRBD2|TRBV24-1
CATSDLQAGVAGELFF
TGTGCCACCAGTGATTTGCAAGCGGGAGTGGCCGGGGAGCTGTTTTTT
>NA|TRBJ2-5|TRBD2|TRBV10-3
CAIRAGLGYETQYF
TGTGCCATCAGGGCCGGACTAGGTTACGAGACCCAGTACTTC
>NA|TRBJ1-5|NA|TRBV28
CASSSSLGGEGQPQHF
TGTGCCAGCAGTTCCTCCTTGGGGGGAGAAGGGCAGCCCCAGCATTTT
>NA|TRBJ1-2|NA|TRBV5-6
CASSTRYTIGDPGYTF
TGTGCCAGCAGCACACGCTATACGATCGGGGATCCGGGCTACACCTTC
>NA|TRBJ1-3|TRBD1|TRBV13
CASSHGAGGSGNTIYF
TGTGCCAGCAGCCATGGGGCAGGGGGCTCTGGAAACACCATATATTTT
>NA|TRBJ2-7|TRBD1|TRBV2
CASLPQGTGNSYEQYF
TGTGCCAGCCTTCCCCAAGGGACAGGGAATAGCTACGAGCAGTACTTC
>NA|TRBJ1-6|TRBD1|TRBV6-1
CASSEGGTGPSPLHF
TGTGCCAGCAGTGAAGGGGGGACAGGGCCCTCACCCCTCCACTTT
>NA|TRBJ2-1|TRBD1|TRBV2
CASSLDRGRSHEQFF
TGTGCCAGCAGTCTAGACAGGGGGCGCAGCCATGAGCAGTTCTTC
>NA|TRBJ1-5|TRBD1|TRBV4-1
CASSQDRRQGARSNQPQHF
TGCGCCAGCAGCCAAGACAGGCGGCAGGGGGCCAGGAGCAATCAGCCCCAGCATTTT
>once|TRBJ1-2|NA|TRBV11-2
CASSLDRTVYTF
TGTGCCAGCAGCTTAGACCGGACAGTCTACACCTTC
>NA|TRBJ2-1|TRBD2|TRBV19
CASSLGGGVNEQFF
TGTGCCAGTAGTCTCGGGGGAGGGGTCAATGAGCAGTTCTTC
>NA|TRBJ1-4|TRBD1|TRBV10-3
CAIRDRAIDEKLFF
TGTGCCATCAGAGACAGGGCTATCGACGAAAAACTGTTTTTT
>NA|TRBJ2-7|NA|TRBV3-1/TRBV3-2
CASRGDLTYEQYF
TGTGCCAGCAGGGGGGACTTAACCTACGAGCAGTACTTC
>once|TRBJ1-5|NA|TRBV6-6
CASRTVYSNQPQHF
TGTGCCAGCAGAACAGTTTATAGCAATCAGCCCCAGCATTTT
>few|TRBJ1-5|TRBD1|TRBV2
CATGTGGQPQHF
TGTGCCACCGGGACAGGGGGCCAGCCCCAGCATTTT
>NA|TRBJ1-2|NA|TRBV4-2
CASSQEGRDASGYTF
TGTGCCAGCAGCCAAGAAGGCAGGGATGCTTCCGGCTACACCTTC
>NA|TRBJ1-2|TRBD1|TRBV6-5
CASPGTDYGYTF
TGTGCCAGCCCCGGGACAGACTATGGCTACACCTTC
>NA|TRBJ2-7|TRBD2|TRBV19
CARKKGLISYEQYF
TGTGCCAGGAAAAAGGGACTAATCTCCTACGAGCAGTACTTC
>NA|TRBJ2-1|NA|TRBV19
CASSSSRERSYNEQFF
TGTGCCAGTAGTAGTTCACGGGAGCGCTCCTACAATGAGCAGTTCTTC
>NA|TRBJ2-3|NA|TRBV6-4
CASSEDGSSTDTQYF
TGTGCCAGCAGTGAGGACGGGAGTAGCACAGATACGCAGTATTTT
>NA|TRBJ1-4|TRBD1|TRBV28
CASSRTGGDEKLFF
TGTGCCAGCAGTCGGACAGGGGGAGATGAAAAACTGTTTTTT
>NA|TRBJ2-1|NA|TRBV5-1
CASSLKEWEQFF
TGCGCCAGCAGCTTGAAGGAGTGGGAGCAGTTCTTC
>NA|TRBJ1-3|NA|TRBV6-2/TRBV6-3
CASSQYRLPISGNTIYF
TGTGCCAGCAGTCAATACAGGTTGCCTATCTCTGGAAACACCATATATTTT
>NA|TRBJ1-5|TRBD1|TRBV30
CAWGTGGKQPQHF
TGTGCCTGGGGGACAGGGGGTAAACAGCCCCAGCATTTT
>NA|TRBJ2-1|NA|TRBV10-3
CAIREGGLYNEQFF
TGTGCCATCAGGGAAGGCGGGTTGTACAATGAGCAGTTCTTC
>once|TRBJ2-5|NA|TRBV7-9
CASSYRGLGETQYF
TGTGCCAGCAGCTACCGGGGACTCGGGGAGACCCAGTACTTC
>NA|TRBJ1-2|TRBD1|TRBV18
CASAGQGQSYTF
TGTGCCAGCGCGGGACAGGGCCAGAGCTACACCTTC
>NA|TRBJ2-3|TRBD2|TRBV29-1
CSVVRTSGTDTQYF
TGCAGCGTCGTCCGGACTAGCGGCACAGATACGCAGTATTTT
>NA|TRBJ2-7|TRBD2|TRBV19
CASSIVLAGGPSTYEQYF
TGTGCCAGTAGTATAGTACTAGCGGGAGGGCCGAGTACCTACGAGCAGTACTTC
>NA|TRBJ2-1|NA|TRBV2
CASRRSQFQNHEQFF
TGTGCCAGCAGGAGGAGCCAGTTCCAGAACCATGAGCAGTTCTTC
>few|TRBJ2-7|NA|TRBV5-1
CASRSSQGSEQYF
TGCGCCAGCCGTTCATCTCAGGGGAGCGAGCAGTACTTC
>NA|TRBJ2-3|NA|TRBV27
CASSLWRGSTDTQYF
TGTGCCAGCAGTTTGTGGCGGGGTAGCACAGATACGCAGTATTTT
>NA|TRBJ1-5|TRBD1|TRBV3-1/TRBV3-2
CASSNAVPGQASNQPQHF
TGTGCCAGCAGCAACGCTGTGCCGGGACAGGCTAGCAATCAGCCCCAGCATTTT
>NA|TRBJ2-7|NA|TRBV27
CASSSTGRGHSYEQYF
TGTGCCAGCAGTTCGACCGGACGTGGACACTCCTACGAGCAGTACTTC
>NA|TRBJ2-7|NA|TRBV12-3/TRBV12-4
CASSQRVNYEQYF
TGTGCCAGCAGTCAGAGGGTAAACTACGAGCAGTACTTC
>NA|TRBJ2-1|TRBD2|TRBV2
CASSASGSSYNEQFF
TGTGCCAGCAGCGCTAGCGGGAGCTCCTACAATGAGCAGTTCTTC
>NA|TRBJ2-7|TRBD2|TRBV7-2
CASRGTSDEQYF
TGTGCCAGCAGGGGGACTAGCGACGAGCAGTACTTC
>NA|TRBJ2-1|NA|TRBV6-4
CASSISIGAYNEQFF
TGTGCCAGCAGTATTAGCATCGGAGCATACAATGAGCAGTTCTTC
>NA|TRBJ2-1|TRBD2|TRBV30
CAWSVRGLAGWGNEQFF
TGTGCCTGGAGTGTACGGGGACTAGCGGGATGGGGCAATGAGCAGTTCTTC
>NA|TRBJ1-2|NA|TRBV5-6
CASSLAGTNYGYTF
TGTGCCAGCAGCTTGGCCGGGACTAACTATGGCTACACCTTC
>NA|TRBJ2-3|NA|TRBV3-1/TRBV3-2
CASRGRGIWTDTQYF
TGTGCCAGCAGGGGGAGGGGGATATGGACAGATACGCAGTATTTT
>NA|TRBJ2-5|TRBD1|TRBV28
CASSFTTGTASKLQETQYF
TGTGCCAGCAGTTTTACGACCGGGACAGCCTCTAAATTACAAGAGACCCAGTACTTC
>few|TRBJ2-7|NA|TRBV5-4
CASSQQEAFYEQYF
TGTGCCAGCAGCCAACAAGAGGCCTTCTACGAGCAGTACTTC
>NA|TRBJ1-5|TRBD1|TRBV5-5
CASSLRDSSNQPQHF
TGTGCCAGCAGCTTACGGGACAGTAGCAATCAGCCCCAGCATTTT
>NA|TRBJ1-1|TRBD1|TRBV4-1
CASSDGQGLDAFF
TGCGCCAGCAGCGACGGACAGGGACTCGACGCTTTCTTT
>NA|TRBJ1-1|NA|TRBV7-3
CASSAGHGTEAFF
TGTGCCAGCAGCGCCGGACACGGAACTGAAGCTTTCTTT